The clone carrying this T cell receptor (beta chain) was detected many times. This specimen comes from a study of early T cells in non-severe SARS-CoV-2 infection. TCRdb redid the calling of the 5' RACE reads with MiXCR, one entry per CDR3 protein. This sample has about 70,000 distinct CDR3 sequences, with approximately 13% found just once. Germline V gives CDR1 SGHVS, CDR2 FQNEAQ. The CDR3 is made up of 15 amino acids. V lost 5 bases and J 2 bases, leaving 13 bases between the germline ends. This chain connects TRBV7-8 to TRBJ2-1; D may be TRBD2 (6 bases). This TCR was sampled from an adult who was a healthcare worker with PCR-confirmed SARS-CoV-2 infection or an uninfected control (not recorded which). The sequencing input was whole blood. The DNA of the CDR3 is TGTGCCAGCAGCATCGGGACTCCCGCCTACAATGAGCAGTTCTTC. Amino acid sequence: CASSIGTPAYNEQFF.